The 3 T cell receptor beta chains below were found in one sample sequenced in a study of blood T cell repertoires in COVID-19. TCRdb's table, derived via immunoSEQ multiplex PCR, lists solely in-frame clones and lacks some. In the table there are some 170,000 clones, approximately 85% of which are singletons. Specimen: peripheral blood. These receptors all stem from a woman aged 60-70 years with acute or convalescent COVID-19.

The chain employs TRBV5-5 and TRBJ1-3; tentative D call: TRBD1 (5 bases). The CDR3 contains 14 residues. Germline values: CDR1 SGHKS, CDR2 YYEKEE (reference sequence). V lost 3 bases and J 3 bases, leaving 10 bases between the germline ends. The CDR3 is CASSYQGFGNTIYF. The CDR3 DNA follows: TGTGCCAGCAGCTACCAGGGATTTGGAAACACCATATATTTT.

The chain is built from TRBV10-3 and TRBJ2-3, with 9 nucleotides matching TRBD2. V trimming: 3 bases; J trimming: 0 bases; junction bases outside the gene matches: 13. The CDR3 spans 19 residues. Germline CDR1 is ENHRY and CDR2 is SYGVKD. This CDR3 reads CAISDPQGGRARSTDTQYF. The CDR3 DNA follows: TGTGCCATCAGTGACCCCCAGGGCGGGAGGGCACGGAGCACAGATACGCAGTATTTT.

The J gene is TRBJ1-1, the V gene TRBV21-1; the table's D gene call, TRBD1, was not cross checked with the DNA. TRBV21-1 has pseudogene status. The CDR3 is 15 residues long. The CDR3: CASSPRGRGYTEAFF. As DNA, the CDR3 is TGTGCCAGCAGCCCAAGGGGCAGGGGGTACACTGAAGCTTTCTTT.